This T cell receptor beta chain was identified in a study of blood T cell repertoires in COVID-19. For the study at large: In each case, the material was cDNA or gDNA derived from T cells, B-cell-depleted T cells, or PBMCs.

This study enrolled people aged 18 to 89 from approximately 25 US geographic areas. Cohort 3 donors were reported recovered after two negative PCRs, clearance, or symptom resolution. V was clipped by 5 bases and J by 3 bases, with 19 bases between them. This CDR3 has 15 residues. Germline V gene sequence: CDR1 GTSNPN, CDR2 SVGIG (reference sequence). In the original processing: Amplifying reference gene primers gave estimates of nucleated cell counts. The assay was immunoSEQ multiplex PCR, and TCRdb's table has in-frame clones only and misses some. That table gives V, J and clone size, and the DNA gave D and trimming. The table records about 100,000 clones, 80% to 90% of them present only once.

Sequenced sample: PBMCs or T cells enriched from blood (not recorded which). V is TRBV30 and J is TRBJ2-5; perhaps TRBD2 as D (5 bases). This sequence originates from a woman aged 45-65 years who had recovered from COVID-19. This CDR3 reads CAWDGLSSVKETQYF. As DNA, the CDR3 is TGTGCCTGGGATGGACTGAGCTCCGTAAAAGAGACCCAGTACTTC.